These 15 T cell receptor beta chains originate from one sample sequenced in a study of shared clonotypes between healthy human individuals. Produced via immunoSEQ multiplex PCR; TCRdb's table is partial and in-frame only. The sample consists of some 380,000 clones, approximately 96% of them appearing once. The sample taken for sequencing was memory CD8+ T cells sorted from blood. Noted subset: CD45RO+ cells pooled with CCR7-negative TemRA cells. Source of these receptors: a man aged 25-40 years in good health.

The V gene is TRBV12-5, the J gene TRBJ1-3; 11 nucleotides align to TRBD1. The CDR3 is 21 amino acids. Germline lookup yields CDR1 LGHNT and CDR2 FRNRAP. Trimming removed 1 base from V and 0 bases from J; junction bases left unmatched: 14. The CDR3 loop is CASGLGTGGESGPNSGNTIYF. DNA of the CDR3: TGTGCTAGTGGTTTGGGGACAGGGGGCGAGTCTGGTCCCAACTCTGGAAACACCATATATTTT.

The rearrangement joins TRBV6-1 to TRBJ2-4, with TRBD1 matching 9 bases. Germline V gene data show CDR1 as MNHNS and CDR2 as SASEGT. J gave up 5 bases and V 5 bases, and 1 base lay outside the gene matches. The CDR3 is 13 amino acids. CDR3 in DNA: TGTGCCAGCAGTAGGACAGGGGAAAACATTCAGTACTTC. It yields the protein CASSRTGENIQYF.

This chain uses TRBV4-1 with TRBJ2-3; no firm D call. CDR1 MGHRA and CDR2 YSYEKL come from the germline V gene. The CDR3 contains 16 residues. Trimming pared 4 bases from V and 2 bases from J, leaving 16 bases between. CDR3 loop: CASSLFLGGNTDTQYF. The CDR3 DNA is TGCGCCAGCAGCCTTTTTCTGGGCGGAAACACAGATACGCAGTATTTT.

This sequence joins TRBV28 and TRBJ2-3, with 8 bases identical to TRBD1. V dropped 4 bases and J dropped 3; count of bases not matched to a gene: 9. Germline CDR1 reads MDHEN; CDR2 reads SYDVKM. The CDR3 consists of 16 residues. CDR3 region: CASSSPGQGRTDTQYF. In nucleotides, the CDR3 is TGTGCCAGCAGTTCACCAGGACAGGGACGGACAGATACGCAGTATTTT.

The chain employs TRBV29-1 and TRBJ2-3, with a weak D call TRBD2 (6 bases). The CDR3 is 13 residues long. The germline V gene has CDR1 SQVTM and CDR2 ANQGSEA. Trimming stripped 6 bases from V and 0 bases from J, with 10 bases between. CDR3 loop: CSVLADSTDTQYF. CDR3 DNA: TGCAGCGTCTTAGCGGATAGCACAGATACGCAGTATTTT.

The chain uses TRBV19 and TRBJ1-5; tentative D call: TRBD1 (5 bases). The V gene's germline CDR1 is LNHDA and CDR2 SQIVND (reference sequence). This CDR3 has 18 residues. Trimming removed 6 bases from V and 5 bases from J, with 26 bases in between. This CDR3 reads CASSVGERPLRGYQPQHF. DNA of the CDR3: TGTGCCAGTAGCGTAGGGGAGCGACCTTTGAGGGGCTATCAGCCCCAGCATTTT.

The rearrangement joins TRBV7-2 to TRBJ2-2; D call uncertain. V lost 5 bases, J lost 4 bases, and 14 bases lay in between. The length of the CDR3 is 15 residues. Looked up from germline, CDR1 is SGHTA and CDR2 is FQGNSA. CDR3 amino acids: CASSPPRSATGELFF. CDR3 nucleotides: TGTGCCAGCAGCCCTCCCCGTTCCGCCACCGGGGAGCTGTTTTTT.

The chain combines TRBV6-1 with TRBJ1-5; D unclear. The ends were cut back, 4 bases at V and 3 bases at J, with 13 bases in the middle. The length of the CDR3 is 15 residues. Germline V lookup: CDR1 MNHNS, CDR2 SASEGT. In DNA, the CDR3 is TGTGCCAGCAGTGTCACGATTTTAATCAATCAGCCCCAGCATTTT. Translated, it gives CASSVTILINQPQHF.

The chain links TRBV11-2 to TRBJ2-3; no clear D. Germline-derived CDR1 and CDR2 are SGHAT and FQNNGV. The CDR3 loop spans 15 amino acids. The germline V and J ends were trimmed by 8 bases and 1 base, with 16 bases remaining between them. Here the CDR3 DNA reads TGTGCCAGCCGGAAACCCGGCTCAGGCACAGATACGCAGTATTTT. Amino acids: CASRKPGSGTDTQYF.

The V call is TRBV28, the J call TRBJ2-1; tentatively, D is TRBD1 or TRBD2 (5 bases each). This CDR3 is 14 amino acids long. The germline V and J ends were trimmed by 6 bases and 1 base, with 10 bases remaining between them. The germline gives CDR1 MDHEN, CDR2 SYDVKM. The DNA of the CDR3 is TGTGCCAGCAGCCCGGGACCGTCCTACAATGAGCAGTTCTTC. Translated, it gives CASSPGPSYNEQFF. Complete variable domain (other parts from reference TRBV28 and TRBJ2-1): DVKVTQSSRYLVKRTGEKVFLECVQDMDHENMFWYRQDPGLGLRLIYFSYDVKMKEKGDIPEGYSVSREKKERFSLILESASTNQTSMYLCASSPGPSYNEQFFGPGTRLTVL.

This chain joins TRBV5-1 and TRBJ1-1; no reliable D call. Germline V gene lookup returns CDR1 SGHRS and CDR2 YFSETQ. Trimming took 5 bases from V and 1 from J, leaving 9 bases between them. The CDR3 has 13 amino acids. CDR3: CASRGSRNTEAFF. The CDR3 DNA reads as TGCGCCAGCAGAGGGAGTAGGAACACTGAAGCTTTCTTT.

This chain's CDR3 is CASSSPTSSTDTQYF. Written as DNA, the CDR3 is TGTGCCAGCAGTTCCCCGACTAGCAGCACAGATACGCAGTATTTT. This sequence joins TRBV28 and TRBJ2-3; the match to TRBD2 covers 7 bases. The CDR3 contains 15 residues. The J segment lost 0 bases and the V segment lost 4 bases, leaving 4 bases of the junction unmatched. Germline loops: CDR1 MDHEN, CDR2 SYDVKM.

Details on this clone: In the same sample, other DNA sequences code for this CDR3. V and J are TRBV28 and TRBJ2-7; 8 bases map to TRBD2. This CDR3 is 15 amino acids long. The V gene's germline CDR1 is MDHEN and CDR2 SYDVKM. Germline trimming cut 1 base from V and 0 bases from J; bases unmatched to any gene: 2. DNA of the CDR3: TGTGCCAGCAGTTTATCAACTAGCGGCTCCTACGAGCAGTACTTC. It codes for CASSLSTSGSYEQYF.

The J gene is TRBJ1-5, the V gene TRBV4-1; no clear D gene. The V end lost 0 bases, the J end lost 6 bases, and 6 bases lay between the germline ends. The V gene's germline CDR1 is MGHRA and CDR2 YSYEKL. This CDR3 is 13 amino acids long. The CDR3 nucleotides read TGCGCCAGCAGCCAAGATTTCATTCAGCCCCAGCATTTT. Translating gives CASSQDFIQPQHF.

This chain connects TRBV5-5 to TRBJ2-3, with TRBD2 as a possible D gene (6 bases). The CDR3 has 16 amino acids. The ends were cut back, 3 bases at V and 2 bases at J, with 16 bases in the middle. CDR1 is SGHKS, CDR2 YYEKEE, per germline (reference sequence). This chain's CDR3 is CASSSGLLKTTDTQYF. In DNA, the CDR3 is TGTGCCAGCAGCTCCGGACTACTTAAAACCACAGATACGCAGTATTTT. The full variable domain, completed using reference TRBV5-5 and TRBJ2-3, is DAGVTQSPTHLIKTRGQQVTLRCSPISGHKSVSWYQQVLGQGPQFIFQYYEKEERGRGNFPDRFSARQFPNYSSELNVNALLLGDSALYLCASSSGLLKTTDTQYFGPGTRLTVL.